These 14 T cell receptor beta chains share one sample of origin, sequenced in a study of cytomegalovirus exposure and HLA in healthy donors. Primers: 60 Vbeta forward and 13 Jbeta reverse. Profiling relied on immunoSEQ multiplex PCR, and the TCRdb table lists in-frame clones only, not all of them. This table holds some 130,000 clones, approximately 80% found once. Material: PBMCs. Receptors originate from a man aged 25 to 40 in good health and CMV-seronegative.

J is TRBJ2-7 and V is TRBV29-1, with 11 bases aligning to TRBD1. The CDR3 length is 13 residues. With 7 bases clipped from V and 3 bases from J, the junction kept 5 bases outside the gene matches. Germline CDR1 and CDR2: SQVTM and ANQGSEA. The CDR3 DNA reads as TGCAGCGCGGAGGGACAGGGGGACTACGAGCAGTACTTC. It yields the protein CSAEGQGDYEQYF.

The chain carries TRBV7-9 and TRBJ2-7, with D maybe TRBD2 (6 bases). The V end lost 5 bases, the J end lost 1 base, and 15 bases lay between the germline ends. Germline CDR1 SEHNR, CDR2 FQNEAQ (reference sequence). CDR3 length: 15 residues. The CDR3 DNA follows: TGTGCCAGCAGCGGAAGGGCTAGCGCGTCCTACGAGCAGTACTTC. Its translation: CASSGRASASYEQYF.

In this sample, this clone turned up a few times. This chain uses TRBV19 with TRBJ2-7; 8 bases agree with TRBD2. The CDR3 contains 14 residues. Per germline, CDR1 LNHDA and CDR2 SQIVND (reference sequence). With 5 bases clipped from V and 4 bases from J, the junction kept 7 bases outside the gene matches. CDR3 bases: TGTGCCAGTAGTCCGGGGGGGGGACTGTACGAGCAGTACTTC. Translation gives CASSPGGGLYEQYF.

The chain has TRBV28 and TRBJ1-1; D remains ambiguous. The V gene's germline CDR1 is MDHEN and CDR2 SYDVKM. V was shortened by 6 bases and J by 5 bases, with 16 bases between the two germline ends. CDR3 length equals 14 residues. CDR3: CASSPPGRETEAFF. The CDR3 DNA reads as TGTGCCAGCAGCCCACCCGGGAGGGAAACTGAAGCTTTCTTT.

V is TRBV12-5 and J is TRBJ1-1, with D tentatively TRBD1 (6 bases). CDR3 size: 12 residues. Germline V lookup: CDR1 LGHNT, CDR2 FRNRAP. The V end lost 7 bases, the J end lost 4 bases, and 10 bases lay between the germline ends. CDR3 sequence: CASDRAGTEAFF. CDR3 bases: TGTGCTAGTGACAGGGCGGGCACTGAAGCTTTCTTT.

The chain carries TRBV29-1 and TRBJ2-7; possibly TRBD2 for D (6 bases). There are 16 residues in the CDR3. Germline V CDR1 and CDR2: SQVTM, ANQGSEA. The V end was cut by 0 bases, the J end by 4 bases, with 19 bases between. The CDR3 reads CSVEDLGGAGGYEQYF. The CDR3 DNA is TGCAGCGTTGAAGATCTTGGAGGGGCGGGCGGTTACGAGCAGTACTTC.

Regarding this clone: Other nucleotide sequences in the sample specify the same CDR3. The genes are TRBV29-1 and TRBJ1-1; D not resolved. V was clipped by 1 base and J by 4 bases, with 10 bases between them. The germline V gene encodes CDR1 SQVTM and CDR2 ANQGSEA. The length of the CDR3 is 13 residues. CDR3 loop: CSVEVGVITEAFF. The DNA for the CDR3 is TGCAGCGTTGAAGTCGGGGTTATCACTGAAGCTTTCTTT.

The chain employs TRBV7-2 and TRBJ2-5; D possibly corresponds to TRBD2 (6 bases). Germline V gene sequence: CDR1 SGHTA, CDR2 FQGNSA. Trimming took 4 bases from V and 2 from J, leaving 17 bases between them. This CDR3 is built from 16 residues. CDR3 sequence reads: CASSSTGTQIQETQYF. CDR3 sequence (DNA): TGTGCCAGCAGCTCGACCGGGACTCAAATACAAGAGACCCAGTACTTC.

The chain links TRBV11-3 to TRBJ2-7; TRBD2 agrees at 9 bases. CDR1 is SGHNT and CDR2 is YENEEA in the germline V gene. J lost 3 bases, V lost 4 bases, and 4 bases had no gene match. This CDR3 has 14 amino acids. CDR3 sequence reads: CASSSGTSIYEQYF. The DNA for the CDR3 is TGTGCCAGCAGCTCCGGGACTAGCATCTACGAGCAGTACTTC.

The CDR3 is CASSRSGTGLRNTEAFF. CDR3 nucleotides: TGTGCCAGCAGCCGATCCGGGACAGGGCTTAGGAACACTGAAGCTTTCTTT. The V gene is TRBV28, the J gene TRBJ1-1, with 9 bases that match TRBD1. This CDR3 has 17 amino acids. Germline V gene lookup returns CDR1 MDHEN and CDR2 SYDVKM. V was pared by 6 bases and J by 1 base, with 12 bases of the junction left unmatched.

V and J are TRBV28 and TRBJ1-1; the match to TRBD1 covers 7 bases. CDR1 and CDR2 from the germline V gene are MDHEN and SYDVKM. There are 13 residues in the CDR3. The junction had 3 bases not matched to a gene; V was cut back by 3 bases and J by 5 bases. This chain's CDR3 is CASSLIRGTEAFF. The CDR3, as DNA: TGTGCCAGCAGTTTGATCAGGGGGACTGAAGCTTTCTTT.

This clone has only one observation. The chain uses TRBV6-6 and TRBJ1-6, with TRBD1 matching over 8 bases. Germline lookup yields CDR1 MNHNY and CDR2 SVGAGI (reference sequence). There are 13 residues in the CDR3. After removal of 10 bases from V and 9 bases from J, the junction contained 8 bases not matched to a gene. CDR3 nucleotide sequence: TGTGCCATTGCGACAGGGGTGGGTTCACCCCTCCACTTT. As protein: CAIATGVGSPLHF.

The CDR3 spells CASSLSTSGRADNEQFF. The CDR3 DNA sequence: TGTGCCAGCAGTTTATCGACTAGCGGGAGGGCCGACAATGAGCAGTTCTTC. The V gene is TRBV28, the J gene TRBJ2-1; TRBD2 aligns across 14 bases. V trimming: 1 base; J trimming: 5 bases; junction bases outside the gene matches: 4. This CDR3 contains 17 residues. CDR1 is MDHEN, CDR2 SYDVKM, per germline.

The chain joins TRBV6-5 to TRBJ1-4; 7 positions match TRBD1. Germline lookup yields CDR1 MNHEY and CDR2 SVGAGI. The V segment lost 2 bases and the J segment 11 bases; nucleotides outside the gene matches: 5. The CDR3 covers 13 residues. The CDR3 protein is CASSYEGAGKLFF. For the CDR3, the DNA is TGTGCCAGCAGTTACGAGGGGGCCGGGAAACTGTTTTTT.